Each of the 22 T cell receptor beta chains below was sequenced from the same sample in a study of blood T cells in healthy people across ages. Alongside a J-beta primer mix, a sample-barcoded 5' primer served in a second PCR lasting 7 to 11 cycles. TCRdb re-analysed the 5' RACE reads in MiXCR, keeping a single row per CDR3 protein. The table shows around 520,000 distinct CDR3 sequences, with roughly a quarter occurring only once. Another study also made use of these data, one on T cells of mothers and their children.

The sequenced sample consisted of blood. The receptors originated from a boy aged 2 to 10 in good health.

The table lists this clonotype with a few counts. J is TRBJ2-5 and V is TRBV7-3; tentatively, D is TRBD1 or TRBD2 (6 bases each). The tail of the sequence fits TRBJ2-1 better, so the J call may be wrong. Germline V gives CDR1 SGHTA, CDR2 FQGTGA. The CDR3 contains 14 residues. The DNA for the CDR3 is TGTGCCAGCAGCTCTCCGGGGGCAGGTAATGAGCAGTTCTTC. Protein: CASSSPGAGNEQFF.

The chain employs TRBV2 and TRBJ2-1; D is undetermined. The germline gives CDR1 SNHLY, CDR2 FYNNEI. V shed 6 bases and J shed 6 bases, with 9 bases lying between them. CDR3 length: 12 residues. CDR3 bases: TGTGCCAGCAGGAGTGACGGCAATGAGCAGTTCTTC. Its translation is CASRSDGNEQFF.

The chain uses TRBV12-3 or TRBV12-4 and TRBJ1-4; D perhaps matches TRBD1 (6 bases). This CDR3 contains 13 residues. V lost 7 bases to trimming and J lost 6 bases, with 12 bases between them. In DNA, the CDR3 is TGTGCCAGCACCATGGGGGCCGATGAAAAACTGTTTTTT. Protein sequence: CASTMGADEKLFF.

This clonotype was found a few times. CDR3 residues: CASSPSGRQYF. Written as DNA, the CDR3 is TGTGCCAGCAGCCCCAGCGGAAGGCAGTATTTT. The chain joins TRBV7-9 to TRBJ2-3; weak D call: TRBD2 (5 bases). The V gene lost 5 bases and the J gene lost 11 bases, with 11 bases spanning the gap. In germline, CDR1 is SEHNR, CDR2 FQNEAQ (reference sequence). CDR3 length equals 11 residues.

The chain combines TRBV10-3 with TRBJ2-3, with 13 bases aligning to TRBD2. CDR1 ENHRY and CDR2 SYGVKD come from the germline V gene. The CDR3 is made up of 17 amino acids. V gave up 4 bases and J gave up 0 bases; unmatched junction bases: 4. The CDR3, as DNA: TGTGCCATCAGTGTCGGGACTAGCGGGACTAGCACAGATACGCAGTATTTT. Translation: CAISVGTSGTSTDTQYF.

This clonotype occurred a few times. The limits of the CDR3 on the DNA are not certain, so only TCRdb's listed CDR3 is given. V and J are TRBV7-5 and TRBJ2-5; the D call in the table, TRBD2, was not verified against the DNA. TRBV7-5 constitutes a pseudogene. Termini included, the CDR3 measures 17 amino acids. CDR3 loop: CISVSEAPAGSADEQFF.

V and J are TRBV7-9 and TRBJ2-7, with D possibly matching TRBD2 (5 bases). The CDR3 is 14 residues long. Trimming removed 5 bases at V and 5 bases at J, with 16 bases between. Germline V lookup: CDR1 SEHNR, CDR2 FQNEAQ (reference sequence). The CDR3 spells CASSADGVPHEQYF. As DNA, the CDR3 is TGTGCCAGCAGCGCAGACGGGGTCCCCCACGAGCAGTACTTC.

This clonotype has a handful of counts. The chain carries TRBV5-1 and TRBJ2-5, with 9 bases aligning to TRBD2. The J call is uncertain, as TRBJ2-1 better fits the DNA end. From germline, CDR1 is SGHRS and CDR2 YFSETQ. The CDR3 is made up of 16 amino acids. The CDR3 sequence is CASSLAASGVADEQFF. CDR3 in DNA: TGCGCCAGCAGCTTGGCGGCTAGCGGGGTCGCCGATGAGCAGTTCTTC.

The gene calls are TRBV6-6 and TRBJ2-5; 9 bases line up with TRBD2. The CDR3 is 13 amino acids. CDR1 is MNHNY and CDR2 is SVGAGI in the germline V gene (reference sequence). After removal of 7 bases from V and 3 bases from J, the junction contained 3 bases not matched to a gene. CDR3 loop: CASKASGKETQYF. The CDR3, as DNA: TGTGCCAGCAAGGCTAGCGGGAAAGAGACCCAGTACTTC.

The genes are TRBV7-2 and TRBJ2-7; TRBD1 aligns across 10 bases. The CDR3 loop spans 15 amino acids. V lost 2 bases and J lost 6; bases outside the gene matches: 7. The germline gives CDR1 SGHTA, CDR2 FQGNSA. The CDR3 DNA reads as TGTGCCAGCAGCTTACAGGGACAGGGGATCATCGAGCAGTACTTC. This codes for CASSLQGQGIIEQYF.

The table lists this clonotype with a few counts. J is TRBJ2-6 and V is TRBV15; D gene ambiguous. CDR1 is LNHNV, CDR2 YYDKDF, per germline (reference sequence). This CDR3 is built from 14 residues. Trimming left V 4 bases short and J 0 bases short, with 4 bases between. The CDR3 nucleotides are TGTGCCACCAGCATCGTCTCTGGGGCCAACGTCCTGACTTTC. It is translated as CATSIVSGANVLTF.

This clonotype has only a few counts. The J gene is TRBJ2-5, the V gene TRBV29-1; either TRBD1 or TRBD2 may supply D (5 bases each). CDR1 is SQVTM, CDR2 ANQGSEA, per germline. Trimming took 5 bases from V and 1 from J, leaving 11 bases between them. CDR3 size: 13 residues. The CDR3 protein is CSVSPGTQETQYF. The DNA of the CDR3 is TGCAGCGTTAGCCCCGGGACCCAAGAGACCCAGTACTTC.

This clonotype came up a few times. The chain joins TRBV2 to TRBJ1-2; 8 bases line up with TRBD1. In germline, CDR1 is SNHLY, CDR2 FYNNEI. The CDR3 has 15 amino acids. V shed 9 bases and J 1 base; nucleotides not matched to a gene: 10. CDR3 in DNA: TGTGCCAGGATGGACCCCGGACAGGGTAACTATGGCTACACCTTC. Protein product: CARMDPGQGNYGYTF.

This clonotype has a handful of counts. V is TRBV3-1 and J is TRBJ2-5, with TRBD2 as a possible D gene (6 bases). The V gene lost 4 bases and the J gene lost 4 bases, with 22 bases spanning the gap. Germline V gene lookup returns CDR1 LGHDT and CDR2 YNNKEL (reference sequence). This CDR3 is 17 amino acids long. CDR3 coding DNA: TGTGCCAGCAGCCCCGAATGGTCGCGGGGAGGTCGAGAGACCCAGTACTTC. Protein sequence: CASSPEWSRGGRETQYF.

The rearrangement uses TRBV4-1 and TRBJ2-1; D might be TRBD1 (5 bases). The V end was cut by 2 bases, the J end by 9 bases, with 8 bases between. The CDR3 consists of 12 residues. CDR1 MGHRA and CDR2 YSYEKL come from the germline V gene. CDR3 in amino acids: CASSQIGAEQFF. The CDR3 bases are TGCGCCAGCAGCCAAATAGGGGCTGAGCAGTTCTTC.

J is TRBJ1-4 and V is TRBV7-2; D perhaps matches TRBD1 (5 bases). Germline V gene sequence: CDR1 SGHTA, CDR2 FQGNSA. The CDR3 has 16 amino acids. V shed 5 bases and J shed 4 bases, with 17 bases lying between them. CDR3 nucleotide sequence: TGTGCCAGCAGCCCCCAGGGCCCGGGGCATAATGAAAAACTGTTTTTT. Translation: CASSPQGPGHNEKLFF.

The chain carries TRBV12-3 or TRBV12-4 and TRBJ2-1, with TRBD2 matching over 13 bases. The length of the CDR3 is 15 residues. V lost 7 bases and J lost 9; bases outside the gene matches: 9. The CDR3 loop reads CASTKGLAGPSEQFF. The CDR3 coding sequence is TGTGCCAGCACCAAGGGACTAGCGGGGCCAAGTGAGCAGTTCTTC.

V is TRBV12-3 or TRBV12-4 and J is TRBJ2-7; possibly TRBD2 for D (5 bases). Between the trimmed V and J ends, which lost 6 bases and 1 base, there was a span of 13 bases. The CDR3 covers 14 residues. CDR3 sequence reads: CASSPGMSSYEQYF. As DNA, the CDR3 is TGTGCCAGCAGCCCCGGGATGTCTTCCTACGAGCAGTACTTC.

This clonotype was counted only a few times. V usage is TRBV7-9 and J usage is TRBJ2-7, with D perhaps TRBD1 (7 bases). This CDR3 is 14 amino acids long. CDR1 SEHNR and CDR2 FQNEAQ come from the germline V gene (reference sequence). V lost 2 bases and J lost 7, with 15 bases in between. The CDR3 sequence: CASSLTTGEEEQYF. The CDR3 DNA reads TGTGCCAGCAGCTTAACAACAGGGGAGGAAGAGCAGTACTTC. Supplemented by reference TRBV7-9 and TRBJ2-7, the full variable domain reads DTGVSQNPRHKITKRGQNVTFRCDPISEHNRLYWYRQTLGQGPEFLTYFQNEAQLEKSRLLSDRFSAERPKGSFSTLEIQRTEQGDSAMYLCASSLTTGEEEQYFGPGTRLTVT.

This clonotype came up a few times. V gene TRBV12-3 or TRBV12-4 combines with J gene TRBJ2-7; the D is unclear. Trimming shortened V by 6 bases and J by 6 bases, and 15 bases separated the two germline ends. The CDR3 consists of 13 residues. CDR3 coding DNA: TGTGCCAGCAGCCCAAGTAGGGAAGGCGAGCAGTACTTC. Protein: CASSPSREGEQYF.

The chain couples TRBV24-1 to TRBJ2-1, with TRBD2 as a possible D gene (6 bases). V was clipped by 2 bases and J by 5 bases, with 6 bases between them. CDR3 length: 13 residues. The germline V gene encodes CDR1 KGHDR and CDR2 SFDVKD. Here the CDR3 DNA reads TGTGCCACCAGTGATTGGGGGGACAATGAGCAGTTCTTC. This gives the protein CATSDWGDNEQFF.

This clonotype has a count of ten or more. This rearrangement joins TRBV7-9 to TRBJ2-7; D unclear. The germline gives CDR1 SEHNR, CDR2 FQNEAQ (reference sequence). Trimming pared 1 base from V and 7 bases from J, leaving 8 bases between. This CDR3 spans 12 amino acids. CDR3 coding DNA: TGTGCCAGCAGCTTAGGACGCGATGAGCAGTACTTC. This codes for CASSLGRDEQYF.